This T cell receptor (beta chain) came from a study of human T cells and chemical hapten exposure. In the study overall: Largely, small differences in pooled library volume made per-sample TCR yields vary.

Described time point: patch test 1, 2 weeks after DPC sensitization. As for treatment: therapeutic diphenylcyclopropenone sensitization with weekly scalp DPC. This CDR3 is 17 amino acids long. V lost 0 bases and J lost 2, with 13 bases in between. TCRdb itself ran the RACE reads through MiXCR, one entry per CDR3 protein. The table lists roughly 360,000 distinct CDR3 sequences, approximately 5% of them singletons. The input for sequencing was whole blood, taken in connection with sensitization to the hapten diphenylcyclopropenone (DPC). The source is a woman between 45 and 60 years old with alopecia areata. Some clones in this sample may be carry-over from other donors' samples. The genes are TRBV12-3 or TRBV12-4 and TRBJ2-2; D unclear. As DNA, the CDR3 is TGTGCCAGCAGTTTAGCACAGAGGTTGGTTAACACCGGGGAGCTGTTTTTT. Translation gives CASSLAQRLVNTGELFF.